This is a list of T cell receptor beta chains from one sample in a study of blood T cell repertoires in COVID-19. TCRdb keeps only in-frame clones here, not all; method: immunoSEQ multiplex PCR. The table records some 340,000 clones, around 87% of them present only once. Sequencing was performed on PBMCs or T cells enriched from blood (not recorded which). Receptor source: a woman aged 25 to 39 who had recovered from COVID-19. The CDR3 runs from the conserved cysteine through the conserved F or W. A D gene is named only where the DNA matches it firmly. Not every row has a clone size; where given, it reads once, few, many or a size class.

d_call: -; v_call: TRBV18; clone_size: -; j_call: TRBJ2-2; cdr3_nt: TGTGCCAGCTCACCAGCGACGAACACCGGGGAGCTGTTTTTT; cdr3_aa: CASSPATNTGELFF
d_call: -; v_call: TRBV11-2; clone_size: -; j_call: TRBJ2-1; cdr3_nt: TGTGCCAGCAGCTTACGGGATGAGCAGTTCTTC; cdr3_aa: CASSLRDEQFF
d_call: -; v_call: TRBV7-6; clone_size: -; j_call: TRBJ2-1; cdr3_nt: TGTGCCAGCAGCTCTTACGACAGGAGCTCCTACAATGAGCAGTTCTTC; cdr3_aa: CASSSYDRSSYNEQFF
d_call: TRBD2; v_call: TRBV2; clone_size: -; j_call: TRBJ2-3; cdr3_nt: TGTGCCAGCAGTGATGGCGGACTAGCGGGGACCGCAGATACGCAGTATTTT; cdr3_aa: CASSDGGLAGTADTQYF
d_call: -; v_call: TRBV3-1/TRBV3-2; clone_size: -; j_call: TRBJ1-2; cdr3_nt: TGTGCCAGCAGCCAAATTTGGATGTATCAGGCGGGCGGCTATGGCTACACCTTC; cdr3_aa: CASSQIWMYQAGGYGYTF
d_call: -; v_call: TRBV3-1/TRBV3-2; clone_size: -; j_call: TRBJ2-2; cdr3_nt: TGTGCCAGCAGCCCCTGGGCCCTGAACACCGGGGAGCTGTTTTTT; cdr3_aa: CASSPWALNTGELFF
d_call: -; v_call: TRBV30; clone_size: -; j_call: TRBJ1-3; cdr3_nt: TGTGCCTGGAGTGTAGGACAATCTGGAAACACCATATATTTT; cdr3_aa: CAWSVGQSGNTIYF
d_call: TRBD1; v_call: TRBV10-1; clone_size: -; j_call: TRBJ2-3; cdr3_nt: TGCGCCAGCAGTGAGGTTAGGGACAGGACAGATACGCAGTATTTT; cdr3_aa: CASSEVRDRTDTQYF
d_call: TRBD1; v_call: TRBV27; clone_size: -; j_call: TRBJ1-1; cdr3_nt: TGTGCCAGTACAGGGAGGACAGGGGGTAAGATTGAAGCTTTCTTT; cdr3_aa: CASTGRTGGKIEAFF
d_call: -; v_call: TRBV7-8; clone_size: -; j_call: TRBJ2-5; cdr3_nt: TGTGCCAGCAGCTTAGGACTATCGGCAGGGGTCGGAGAGACCCAGTACTTC; cdr3_aa: CASSLGLSAGVGETQYF
d_call: TRBD1; v_call: TRBV27; clone_size: -; j_call: TRBJ1-1; cdr3_nt: TGTGCCAGCAGCCCCTTGGGACAGGCGAACACTGAAGCTTTCTTT; cdr3_aa: CASSPLGQANTEAFF
d_call: -; v_call: TRBV5-1; clone_size: once; j_call: TRBJ1-2; cdr3_nt: TGCGCCAGCAAGAACAATTACAACAGGGATGGCTACACCTTC; cdr3_aa: CASKNNYNRDGYTF
d_call: TRBD1; v_call: TRBV28; clone_size: -; j_call: TRBJ1-2; cdr3_nt: TGTGCCAACAGGGACAGCTATGGCTACACCTTC; cdr3_aa: CANRDSYGYTF
d_call: -; v_call: TRBV18; clone_size: -; j_call: TRBJ2-7; cdr3_nt: TGTGCCAGCTCACCGACCGGCCACAGGAAGACCTACGAGCAGTACTTC; cdr3_aa: CASSPTGHRKTYEQYF
d_call: TRBD1; v_call: TRBV5-1; clone_size: -; j_call: TRBJ1-6; cdr3_nt: TGCGCCAGCAGCAGGAGCCGCGGACAGGGTTGGGAATCACCCCTCCACTTT; cdr3_aa: CASSRSRGQGWESPLHF
d_call: -; v_call: TRBV5-1; clone_size: -; j_call: TRBJ1-3; cdr3_nt: TGCGCCAGCAAGGAACAGAGCTCTGGAAACACCATATATTTT; cdr3_aa: CASKEQSSGNTIYF
d_call: TRBD2; v_call: TRBV10-3; clone_size: -; j_call: TRBJ2-3; cdr3_nt: TGTGCCATCAGTGATGCGGGGGGGATCACAGATACGCAGTATTTT; cdr3_aa: CAISDAGGITDTQYF
d_call: -; v_call: TRBV5-8; clone_size: -; j_call: TRBJ2-1; cdr3_nt: TGTGCCAGCAGCTTGGTACGGGAGTACAATGAGCAGTTCTTC; cdr3_aa: CASSLVREYNEQFF
d_call: -; v_call: TRBV5-1; clone_size: once; j_call: TRBJ1-1; cdr3_nt: TGCGCTGGCGGGAGGGGGAACACTGAAGCTTTCTTT; cdr3_aa: CAGGRGNTEAFF
d_call: -; v_call: TRBV21-1; clone_size: -; j_call: TRBJ2-7; cdr3_nt: TGTGCCAGCAGCAAAGTCGGGGTAGCGGGGAGGTACGAGCAGTACTTC; cdr3_aa: CASSKVGVAGRYEQYF
d_call: -; v_call: TRBV19; clone_size: -; j_call: TRBJ2-7; cdr3_nt: TGTGCCAGTAGTATTAACGGAGTTAGTACCTTCTACGAGCAGTACTTC; cdr3_aa: CASSINGVSTFYEQYF
d_call: -; v_call: TRBV4-1; clone_size: -; j_call: TRBJ2-3; cdr3_nt: TGCGCCAGCAGCCAAGATACGGGGGAGGCAGATACGCAGTATTTT; cdr3_aa: CASSQDTGEADTQYF
d_call: -; v_call: TRBV6-5; clone_size: -; j_call: TRBJ1-5; cdr3_nt: TGTGCCAGCAGTCCCCGCCTAGGTAGCAATCAGCCCCAGCATTTT; cdr3_aa: CASSPRLGSNQPQHF
d_call: -; v_call: TRBV6-1; clone_size: -; j_call: TRBJ2-7; cdr3_nt: TGTGCCAGCAGTGACCCAGGTTTTGCCGCCTCCTACGAGCAGTACTTC; cdr3_aa: CASSDPGFAASYEQYF
d_call: -; v_call: TRBV19; clone_size: -; j_call: TRBJ1-5; cdr3_nt: TGTGCCAGTACATATCCCGGGCAGCCCCAGCATTTT; cdr3_aa: CASTYPGQPQHF
d_call: TRBD1; v_call: TRBV15; clone_size: -; j_call: TRBJ2-7; cdr3_nt: TGTGCCACCAGCCGGGACAGGTCCTACGAGCAGTACTTC; cdr3_aa: CATSRDRSYEQYF
d_call: TRBD1; v_call: TRBV7-8; clone_size: -; j_call: TRBJ1-2; cdr3_nt: TGTGCCAGCAGCTTCACGACAGGGGCAAACTATGGCTACACCTTC; cdr3_aa: CASSFTTGANYGYTF
d_call: TRBD2; v_call: TRBV9; clone_size: -; j_call: TRBJ2-5; cdr3_nt: TGTGCCAGCAGCCCTGTGGCTAGCGGGGGGTGGGAGACCCAGTACTTC; cdr3_aa: CASSPVASGGWETQYF
d_call: -; v_call: TRBV7-2; clone_size: -; j_call: TRBJ1-6; cdr3_nt: TGTGCCAGCAGCTTAGCTGTGAGCTCCTATAATTCACCCCTCCACTTT; cdr3_aa: CASSLAVSSYNSPLHF
d_call: -; v_call: TRBV12-3/TRBV12-4; clone_size: -; j_call: TRBJ2-5; cdr3_nt: TGTGCCAGCAGTTTAGAGGGAGGAGAGACCCAGTACTTC; cdr3_aa: CASSLEGGETQYF
d_call: TRBD2; v_call: TRBV30; clone_size: -; j_call: TRBJ2-7; cdr3_nt: TGTGCCTCTAGACTAGCGGGGGCTTACGAGCAGTACTTC; cdr3_aa: CASRLAGAYEQYF
d_call: -; v_call: TRBV2; clone_size: few; j_call: TRBJ1-5; cdr3_nt: TGTGCCAGCAGTGACACGTACTATCAGCCCCAGCATTTT; cdr3_aa: CASSDTYYQPQHF
d_call: -; v_call: TRBV5-1; clone_size: -; j_call: TRBJ1-6; cdr3_nt: TGCGCCAGCAGTCCGGAGGGTCAGGTCCTCCACTTT; cdr3_aa: CASSPEGQVLHF
d_call: TRBD2; v_call: TRBV7-2; clone_size: -; j_call: TRBJ2-1; cdr3_nt: TGTGCCAGCAGCTCACCCCCCCGCGGGACTAGCTTCTACAATGAGCAGTTCTTC; cdr3_aa: CASSSPPRGTSFYNEQFF
d_call: -; v_call: TRBV19; clone_size: -; j_call: TRBJ2-6; cdr3_nt: TGTGCCAGTAGTATAGCAAGCGTTGCTGGGGCCAACGTCCTGACTTTC; cdr3_aa: CASSIASVAGANVLTF
d_call: TRBD1; v_call: TRBV5-6; clone_size: -; j_call: TRBJ2-7; cdr3_nt: TGTGCCAGCAGGGGGGGACAGGGCTACTCCTACGAGCAGTACTTC; cdr3_aa: CASRGGQGYSYEQYF
d_call: -; v_call: TRBV2; clone_size: -; j_call: TRBJ1-2; cdr3_nt: TGTGCCAGCAGAGACAGTCAGAAATTCGACTATGGCTACACCTTC; cdr3_aa: CASRDSQKFDYGYTF
d_call: TRBD2; v_call: TRBV30; clone_size: -; j_call: TRBJ2-1; cdr3_nt: TGTGCCTGGAGTGTACGGGGGGGCTACTACAATGAGCAGTTCTTC; cdr3_aa: CAWSVRGGYYNEQFF
d_call: -; v_call: TRBV7-2; clone_size: -; j_call: TRBJ1-3; cdr3_nt: TGTGCCAGCAGCTTAGGCACTCCTGGAAACACCATATATTTT; cdr3_aa: CASSLGTPGNTIYF
d_call: -; v_call: TRBV14; clone_size: -; j_call: TRBJ1-1; cdr3_nt: TGTGCCAGCAGCAGGGTTGGGGGCGTTAACACTGAAGCTTTCTTT; cdr3_aa: CASSRVGGVNTEAFF
d_call: -; v_call: TRBV6-5; clone_size: -; j_call: TRBJ1-1; cdr3_nt: TGTGCCAGCAGTCAATTCGGCGCCAGGCCTGAAGCTTTCTTT; cdr3_aa: CASSQFGARPEAFF
d_call: TRBD2; v_call: TRBV5-1; clone_size: -; j_call: TRBJ2-5; cdr3_nt: TGCGCCAGCAGCTTGTCCCTAGCGGGGGGGCAAGAGACCCAGTACTTC; cdr3_aa: CASSLSLAGGQETQYF
d_call: -; v_call: TRBV18; clone_size: few; j_call: TRBJ1-2; cdr3_nt: TGTGCCAGCTCACCACGCGGACAGTTTAATGGCTACACCTTC; cdr3_aa: CASSPRGQFNGYTF
d_call: -; v_call: TRBV19; clone_size: -; j_call: TRBJ2-3; cdr3_nt: TGTGCCAGTAGACGGACAGTATCCACAGATACGCAGTATTTT; cdr3_aa: CASRRTVSTDTQYF
d_call: TRBD2; v_call: TRBV11-2; clone_size: -; j_call: TRBJ2-7; cdr3_nt: TGTGCCAGCAGCTTAGGAGCGGGGGCTCCCTTGAGTGGCTTC; cdr3_aa: CASSLGAGAPLSGF
d_call: -; v_call: TRBV28; clone_size: -; j_call: TRBJ2-7; cdr3_nt: TGTGCCAGCAACACACACCGCGGATACGAGCAGTACTTC; cdr3_aa: CASNTHRGYEQYF